A single sample is the source of the 14 T cell receptor beta chains below, sequenced in a study of technical replicates of blood from a handful of donors. TCRdb keeps only in-frame clones here, not all; method: immunoSEQ multiplex PCR. The sample records about 83,000 clones, roughly 94% being singletons. Sequencing input: T cells isolated from PBMCs. These receptor sequences come from a human donor in good health.

The chain carries TRBV19 and TRBJ2-2; 15 bases are shared with TRBD2. The CDR3 covers 16 residues. Germline V CDR1 and CDR2: LNHDA, SQIVND (reference sequence). V trimming: 5 bases; J trimming: 5 bases; junction bases outside the gene matches: 3. CDR3 in amino acids: CASSEGLAGGTGELFF. CDR3 nucleotide sequence: TGTGCCAGTAGTGAGGGACTAGCGGGGGGAACCGGGGAGCTGTTTTTT.

The V and J genes are TRBV28 and TRBJ2-1, with D possibly TRBD2 on 5 matching bases. CDR1 MDHEN and CDR2 SYDVKM come from the germline V gene. V lost 1 base and J lost 9, with 7 bases in between. There are 12 residues in the CDR3. As DNA, the CDR3 is TGTGCCAGCAGTTTATTAGGGAGTGAGCAGTTCTTC. Its protein is CASSLLGSEQFF.

The chain recombines TRBV14 with TRBJ2-5; TRBD1 aligns across 7 bases. This CDR3 is 15 amino acids long. CDR1 SGHDN and CDR2 FVKESK come from the germline V gene. V trimming: 3 bases; J trimming: 5 bases; junction bases outside the gene matches: 9. The CDR3 region is CASSHNRQGMETQYF. The CDR3, as DNA: TGTGCCAGCAGCCACAACAGACAGGGAATGGAGACCCAGTACTTC.

V usage is TRBV21-1 and J usage is TRBJ2-1; TRBD2, the table's D call, lacks a check against the DNA. TRBV21-1 is designated a pseudogene. The CDR3 runs 15 residues. The chain's CDR3 is CASADGIAGYNEQFF. CDR3 bases: TGTGCTTCAGCTGATGGTATAGCGGGGTACAATGAGCAGTTCTTC.

As for this clone: The junction and the germline gene differ at one end; a read error may be behind it. This chain connects TRBV19 to TRBJ1-1; the D gene is possibly TRBD1 (6 bases). The germline V gene has CDR1 LNHDA and CDR2 SQIVND (reference sequence). The CDR3 has 13 amino acids. In nucleotides, the CDR3 is TGCGCTACAAACCCCAGGGGCTACACTGAAGCTTTCTTT. This gives the protein CATNPRGYTEAFF.

V and J are TRBV11-2 and TRBJ1-2, with D hard to call. The CDR3 length is 12 residues. V shed 0 bases and J shed 7 bases, with 6 bases lying between them. Germline V gene lookup returns CDR1 SGHAT and CDR2 FQNNGV. Written as DNA, the CDR3 is TGTGCCAGCAGCTTAGACAGTTTTGGCTACACCTTC. This gives the protein CASSLDSFGYTF.

This sequence joins TRBV27 and TRBJ2-3; D is uncertain. The CDR3 consists of 17 residues. Germline loops: CDR1 MNHEY, CDR2 SMNVEV (reference sequence). V was cut by 0 bases and J by 0 bases, with 13 bases left in between. The CDR3 DNA is TGTGCCAGCAGTTTATCCAGTGCTGCCGCTAGCACAGATACGCAGTATTTT. Its translation is CASSLSSAAASTDTQYF.

This clone appeared a single time. The chain combines TRBV6-4 with TRBJ2-2; 8 bases map to TRBD2. The CDR3 sequence is 14 residues long. Germline CDR1 MRHNA, CDR2 SNTAGT. The ends lost 3 bases at V and 3 bases at J; junction bases unmatched: 0. Written as DNA, the CDR3 is TGTGCCAGCAGTGAAGCGGGAGACACCGGGGAGCTGTTTTTT. Translating gives CASSEAGDTGELFF.

The chain employs TRBV28 and TRBJ1-2; D is undetermined. The CDR3 sequence is 15 residues long. Trimming left V 6 bases short and J 1 base short, with 15 bases between. Germline V gene lookup returns CDR1 MDHEN and CDR2 SYDVKM. CDR3 region: CASRSLILLNYGYTF. Written as DNA, the CDR3 is TGTGCCAGCAGGTCCCTCATTTTACTTAACTATGGCTACACCTTC.

This clone was detected once. V is TRBV4-1 and J is TRBJ1-2; D is uncertain. The CDR3 consists of 13 residues. V lost 8 bases and J 4 bases, leaving 14 bases between the germline ends. Germline V lookup: CDR1 MGHRA, CDR2 YSYEKL. The CDR3 DNA is TGCGCCAGCTCGGACGGACTCCTCTATGGCTACACCTTC. This encodes CASSDGLLYGYTF.

The genes are TRBV4-2 and TRBJ2-7, with TRBD2 matching over 13 bases. Germline V gene sequence: CDR1 LGHNA, CDR2 YNFKEQ. This CDR3 is 18 amino acids long. With 1 base clipped from V and 2 bases from J, the junction kept 8 bases outside the gene matches. Here the CDR3 reads CASSQAHLLAGGPYEQYF. CDR3 nucleotide sequence: TGTGCCAGCAGCCAAGCCCACTTACTAGCGGGAGGGCCCTACGAGCAGTACTTC.

V and J are TRBV11-2 and TRBJ2-7, with no clear D. The CDR3 is 13 amino acids. CDR1 is SGHAT and CDR2 is FQNNGV in the germline V gene. V shed 2 bases and J shed 1 base, with 6 bases lying between them. The CDR3 protein is CASSLQVSYEQYF. CDR3 in DNA: TGTGCCAGCAGCTTACAGGTTTCCTACGAGCAGTACTTC.

This chain joins TRBV5-6 and TRBJ1-1; D uncertain. The germline V gene encodes CDR1 SGHDT and CDR2 YYEEEE. The ends were cut back, 4 bases at V and 2 bases at J, with 9 bases in the middle. The CDR3 extends over 13 amino acids. CDR3 amino acids: CASSRTRNTEAFF. The CDR3 bases are TGTGCCAGCAGCCGTACGAGAAACACTGAAGCTTTCTTT.

This chain links TRBV29-1 with TRBJ2-7, with 8 nucleotides matching TRBD1. The CDR3 contains 14 residues. Germline V CDR1 and CDR2: SQVTM, ANQGSEA. After removal of 5 bases from V and 4 bases from J, the junction contained 10 bases not matched to a gene. CDR3 DNA: TGCAGCGTTACCAGGGGGCAAGGAGAATACGAGCAGTACTTC. Translation: CSVTRGQGEYEQYF.